This is a list of T cell receptor beta chains from one sample in a study of coeliac disease. Assay: immunoSEQ multiplex PCR; the TCRdb copy retains only in-frame clones and omits some. The table records more than 5,500 clones, approximately 73% of them present only once. Sample: lymphocytes from the gut lamina propria. Receptor source: a man between 65 and 80 years old with active celiac disease. Both conserved end residues are part of each CDR3. A D gene is named only where the DNA matches it firmly. Clone size, where shown, is once, few, many, or a class for clones that have expanded.

TRBJ2-7 | - | - | 13 | TRBV7-9 | CASRDGDITGQYF | TGTGCCAGCAGGGATGGGGACATAACCGGGCAGTACTTC
TRBJ2-2 | TRBD2 | few | 18 | TRBV7-3 | CASSLLAAGGLNTGELFF | TGTGCCAGCAGCTTACTCGCGGCGGGGGGCCTGAACACCGGGGAGCTGTTTTTT
TRBJ2-4 | - | - | 12 | TRBV30 | CAWRQDRYIQYF | TGTGCCTGGAGACAGGATCGGTACATTCAGTACTTC
TRBJ2-5 | - | - | 15 | TRBV6-5 | CASSYSGVGWETQYF | TGTGCCAGCAGTTACTCAGGTGTGGGCTGGGAGACCCAGTACTTC
TRBJ2-7 | TRBD2 | - | 15 | TRBV15 | CATSRSTSGAYEQYF | TGTGCCACCAGCAGGAGTACTAGCGGAGCCTACGAGCAGTACTTC
TRBJ2-3 | TRBD1 | - | 13 | TRBV30 | CAWGAGGADTQYF | TGTGCCTGGGGGGCAGGGGGAGCAGATACGCAGTATTTT
TRBJ2-1 | - | - | 13 | TRBV5-1 | CASSFGLFDEQFF | TGCGCCAGCAGCTTCGGACTGTTCGATGAGCAGTTCTTC
TRBJ1-2 | - | - | 12 | TRBV5-1 | CASSLARSGYTF | TGCGCCAGCAGCTTAGCCCGGTCTGGCTACACCTTC
TRBJ2-3 | TRBD1 | once | 15 | TRBV9 | CASSDRTGVTDTQYF | TGTGCCAGCAGCGACCGGACAGGGGTGACAGATACGCAGTATTTT
TRBJ2-7 | - | - | 14 | TRBV27 | CASSLSTSSYEQYF | TGTGCCAGCAGTTTATCTACTAGTTCGTACGAGCAGTACTTC
TRBJ2-7 | TRBD1 | few | 15 | TRBV7-3 | CASSPGQGMSYEQYF | TGTGCCAGCAGCCCCGGACAGGGGATGTCCTACGAGCAGTACTTC
TRBJ1-2 | - | - | 14 | TRBV14 | CASSRRQTYYGYTF | TGTGCCAGCAGCCGCCGACAGACCTACTATGGCTACACCTTC
TRBJ2-7 | - | - | 13 | TRBV6-1 | CASTVNIPYEQYF | TGTGCCAGCACCGTCAACATACCCTACGAGCAGTACTTC
TRBJ1-1 | - | - | 11 | TRBV20-1 | CSAREDTEAFF | TGCAGTGCCAGGGAAGACACTGAAGCTTTCTTT
TRBJ2-2 | - | few | 14 | TRBV19 | CASSWGQNTGELFF | TGTGCCAGTAGTTGGGGACAGAACACCGGGGAGCTGTTTTTT
TRBJ1-4 | - | few | 12 | TRBV28 | CASSLGLEKLFF | TGTGCCAGCAGTTTGGGACTTGAAAAACTGTTTTTT
TRBJ1-3 | - | few | 13 | TRBV19 | CATDEGAGNTIYF | TGTGCCACCGACGAGGGGGCTGGAAACACCATATATTTT
TRBJ2-3 | - | medium-sized | 16 | TRBV7-2 | CASSLGFLGAGDTQYF | TGTGCCAGCAGCTTAGGGTTTTTGGGGGCGGGAGATACGCAGTATTTT
TRBJ2-2 | - | - | 15 | TRBV27 | CASSLLGEATGELFF | TGTGCCAGCAGTTTATTAGGAGAAGCCACCGGGGAGCTGTTTTTT
TRBJ2-1 | TRBD2 | once | 14 | TRBV18 | CASSPGLAYNEQFF | TGTGCCAGCTCTCCTGGACTAGCTTACAATGAGCAGTTCTTC
TRBJ1-1 | TRBD1 | few | 16 | TRBV7-2 | CASSTKGGTGGSEAFF | TGTGCCAGCAGCACAAAGGGGGGGACAGGGGGCTCTGAAGCTTTCTTT
TRBJ1-4 | TRBD1 | - | 14 | TRBV6-1 | CASKRTGENEKLFF | TGTGCCAGTAAAAGGACAGGTGAAAATGAAAAACTGTTTTTT
TRBJ2-5 | - | few | 13 | TRBV6-7 | CATTFGGLETQYF | TGTGCCACCACATTCGGGGGTTTGGAGACCCAGTACTTC
TRBJ2-7 | - | few | 15 | TRBV5-1 | CASSLVPGDSYEQYF | TGCGCCAGCAGCTTGGTTCCAGGGGACTCCTACGAGCAGTACTTC
TRBJ1-3 | - | few | 16 | TRBV5-1 | CASSLGAFVPGNTIYF | TGCGCCAGCAGCTTGGGGGCCTTTGTACCTGGAAACACCATATATTTT
TRBJ1-6 | - | - | 15 | TRBV5-1 | CASSLGQGLNSPLHF | TGCGCCAGCAGCTTGGGGCAGGGGCTAAATTCACCCCTCCACTTT
TRBJ1-5 | - | - | 14 | TRBV10-2 | CASSELQDNQPQHF | TGCGCCAGCAGTGAACTGCAGGACAATCAGCCCCAGCATTTT